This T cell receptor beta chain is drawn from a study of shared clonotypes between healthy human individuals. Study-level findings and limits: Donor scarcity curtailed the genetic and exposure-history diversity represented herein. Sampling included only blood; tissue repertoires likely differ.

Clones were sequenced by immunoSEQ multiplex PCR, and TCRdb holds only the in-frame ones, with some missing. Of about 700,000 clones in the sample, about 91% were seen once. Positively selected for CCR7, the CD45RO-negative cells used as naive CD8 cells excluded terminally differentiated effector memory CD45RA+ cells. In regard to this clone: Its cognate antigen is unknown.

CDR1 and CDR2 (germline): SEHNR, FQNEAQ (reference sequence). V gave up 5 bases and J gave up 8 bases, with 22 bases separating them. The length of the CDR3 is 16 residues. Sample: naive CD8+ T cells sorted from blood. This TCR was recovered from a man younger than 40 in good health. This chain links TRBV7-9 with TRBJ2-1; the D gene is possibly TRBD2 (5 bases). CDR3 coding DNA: TGTGCCAGCAGCGCACCGCTTGGGAGAGAATCCGATGAGCAGTTCTTC. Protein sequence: CASSAPLGRESDEQFF.